Below, 2 T cell receptor beta chains from the same sample are listed, as sequenced in a study of cytomegalovirus exposure and HLA in healthy donors. Researchers ran the PCR with 60 Vbeta and 13 Jbeta primers. Using immunoSEQ multiplex PCR, the repertoire was profiled, and TCRdb retains in-frame clones only, with some absent. The sample includes roughly 150,000 clones, around 73% seen only once; the top ten take about 4.9%. Sequenced sample: PBMCs. These TCRs come from a woman between 18 and 30 years old in good health and CMV-seropositive.

The chain recombines TRBV4-3 with TRBJ2-7; tentatively, D is TRBD1 (5 bases). Per the germline V gene, CDR1 is LGHNA and CDR2 is YSLEER. Trimming cost V 0 bases and J 7 bases, with 13 bases left between them. The CDR3 loop spans 14 amino acids. As DNA, the CDR3 is TGCGCCAGCAGCCAAGAGTGGCAGGGTGAAGAGCAGTACTTC. It translates to CASSQEWQGEEQYF.

This clone appeared a few times. V is TRBV5-6 and J is TRBJ2-2; 8 nucleotides align to TRBD1. This CDR3 has 18 residues. Trimming took 4 bases from V and 5 from J; bases not matched to a gene: 16. Germline-derived CDR1 and CDR2 are SGHDT and YYEEEE. The CDR3 region is CASSPRGRQGSKTGELFF. CDR3 DNA sequence: TGTGCCAGCAGCCCCCGTGGCCGACAGGGGTCAAAGACCGGGGAGCTGTTTTTT.